This is a list of T cell receptor beta chains from one sample in a study of beta chain features in type 1 diabetes. This table comes from immunoSEQ multiplex PCR, and its TCRdb copy is limited to in-frame clones, with some not included. Of hundreds of thousands of clones listed, roughly an eighth are singletons. The sample taken for sequencing was naive CD4+ T cells from blood. The source of these receptors is a man between 18 and 29 years old in good health. CDR3s include the opening cysteine and the closing phenylalanine or tryptophan. The order of the fields is V gene, J gene, D gene, clone size, CDR3 DNA, CDR3 protein. The D gene is left open where the match is weak. Clone size is shown for a subset of rows, as once, few, many or a class of expanded clone.

TRBV7-3,TRBJ2-3,TRBD1,.,TGTGCCAGCAGCCTAAGAGGGACAGGGCCAGATACGCAGTATTTT,CASSLRGTGPDTQYF
TRBV19,TRBJ2-5,.,.,TGTGCCAGTAGTATAGGGGCAGCTCAAGAGACCCAGTACTTC,CASSIGAAQETQYF
TRBV19,TRBJ2-7,TRBD1,.,TGTGCCAGTAGTCGCCAGGACAGGGTTACCTACGAGCAGTACTTC,CASSRQDRVTYEQYF
TRBV25-1,TRBJ1-5,TRBD1,.,TGTGCCAACACCTCCGGGACAGGGTTTCAGCCCCAGCATTTT,CANTSGTGFQPQHF
TRBV30,TRBJ2-1,TRBD2,few,TGTGCCTGGAGGGGACTAGCGGGCTTAGGGAATGAGCAGTTCTTC,CAWRGLAGLGNEQFF
TRBV7-9,TRBJ2-5,.,.,TGTGCCAGCAGCTTACCCGGCGGGACGGCCGAGACCCAGTACTTC,CASSLPGGTAETQYF
TRBV5-1,TRBJ2-2,TRBD1,.,TGCGCCAGCAGTTTGGACAGGGGGCCCGGGGAGCTGTTTTTT,CASSLDRGPGELFF
TRBV2,TRBJ2-5,.,few,TGTGCCAGCAATCCCGGGACTGCGATACAAGAGACCCAGTACTTC,CASNPGTAIQETQYF
TRBV5-1,TRBJ1-1,.,few,TGCGCCAGCAGCTTACTGGCGGAACTGAACACTGAAGCTTTCTTT,CASSLLAELNTEAFF
TRBV6-5,TRBJ1-3,.,.,TGTGCCAGCAGCTCCCGGGGAGGAGGAAACACCATATATTTT,CASSSRGGGNTIYF
TRBV11-3,TRBJ2-2,TRBD1,few,TGTGCCAGCAGCATGGGACAGGCGCCGGGGGAGCTGTTTTTT,CASSMGQAPGELFF
TRBV11-2,TRBJ1-1,TRBD1,.,TGTGCCAGCAGCTCAGCCGGGACAGGGAACACTGAAGCTTTCTTT,CASSSAGTGNTEAFF
TRBV7-2,TRBJ2-1,TRBD2,few,TGTGCCAGCAGCCCTCGGGGGCGGGAGGGCCAGCGCCGGCAGTTCTTC,CASSPRGREGQRRQFF
TRBV7-6,TRBJ1-1,TRBD1,.,TGTGCCAGCAGCTTCCGGGACAGGGTTTCGGTAAACACTGAAGCTTTCTTT,CASSFRDRVSVNTEAFF
TRBV7-2,TRBJ2-4,TRBD2,few,TGTGCCAGCGGAATAACGGGAGGCGAAAACATTCAGTACTTC,CASGITGGENIQYF
TRBV19,TRBJ2-4,TRBD2,.,TGTGCCAGTAGAGTACTAGCGGGAGGAAACATTCAGTACTTC,CASRVLAGGNIQYF
TRBV5-1,TRBJ2-1,.,.,TGCGCCAGCACCCCAGCGGAATCCTACAATGAGCAGTTCTTC,CASTPAESYNEQFF
TRBV29-1,TRBJ2-1,TRBD2,few,TGCAGCGTTGAAGTAGCCGGGACTAGCGAGTTCTTC,CSVEVAGTSEFF
TRBV2,TRBJ2-1,.,.,TGTGCCAGCAGTGGGGTCACGGAGAATTCTTACAATGAGCAGTTCTTC,CASSGVTENSYNEQFF
TRBV7-2,TRBJ2-3,TRBD2,few,TGTGCCAGCAGCTTAGTGAGCGGGAGCCCAGATACGCAGTATTTT,CASSLVSGSPDTQYF
TRBV7-9,TRBJ2-5,.,few,TGTGCCAGCAGCTTAGAGCTCGGGGTACGGGAGACCCAGTACTTC,CASSLELGVRETQYF
TRBV5-4,TRBJ2-3,.,few,TGTGCCAGCAGCCCGGGGGGCCTCACAGATACGCAGTATTTT,CASSPGGLTDTQYF
TRBV28,TRBJ2-7,.,.,TGTGCCAGCACCCAGGCCAGATACGAGCAGTACTTC,CASTQARYEQYF
TRBV7-2,TRBJ2-1,.,.,TGTGCCAGCAGCCCTTCTAGCTCCTACAATGAGCAGTTCTTC,CASSPSSSYNEQFF
TRBV4-3,TRBJ1-5,.,few,TGCGCCAGCAGCCAGCACCCGACAGCTGGCAATCAGCCCCAGCATTTT,CASSQHPTAGNQPQHF
TRBV7-8,TRBJ1-5,.,.,TGTGCCAGCAGCTTAGGTGGCGGCAGCGATCAGCCCCAGCATTTT,CASSLGGGSDQPQHF
TRBV15,TRBJ2-2,.,few,TGTGCCACCAGCAGATGGTTACAGGGTTCAGCCGGGGAGCTGTTTTTT,CATSRWLQGSAGELFF
TRBV7-6,TRBJ2-2,.,few,TGTGCCTCGGGTAGGAACACCGGGGAGCTGTTTTTT,CASGRNTGELFF
TRBV14,TRBJ2-1,.,few,TGTGCCAGCAGCCTCGGGGGAGGACCTAACTCCTACAATGAGCAGTTCTTC,CASSLGGGPNSYNEQFF
TRBV12-5,TRBJ1-1,.,.,TGTGCTAGTGGTTTGGTACTAGGACAGCCGAACACTGAAGCTTTCTTT,CASGLVLGQPNTEAFF
TRBV27,TRBJ2-7,TRBD1,once,TGTGCCAGCAGTTCAAGACAGGGTCCCTACGAGCAGTACTTC,CASSSRQGPYEQYF
TRBV7-2,TRBJ2-5,TRBD1,.,TGTGCCAGCAGCTCAGGACAGGGTGAGGAGACCCAGTACTTC,CASSSGQGEETQYF
TRBV4-3,TRBJ2-5,.,many,TGCGCCAGCAGCCAGCACATCACCAGGGCCCGCAAGACCCAGTACTTC,CASSQHITRARKTQYF
TRBV7-2,TRBJ2-6,TRBD1,few,TGTGCCAGCAGCTTAGCGACCGGGACAGCCCTTTCTGGGGCCAACGTCCTGACTTTC,CASSLATGTALSGANVLTF
TRBV9,TRBJ2-3,TRBD1,few,TGTGCCAGCAGCACGCGGCCCAATTACAGGGGGATCAGCACAGATACGCAGTATTTT,CASSTRPNYRGISTDTQYF
TRBV5-1,TRBJ1-6,TRBD1,few,TGCGCCAGCAGCCCCTGGACAGGTCGAAATTCACCCCTCCACTTT,CASSPWTGRNSPLHF
TRBV23-1,TRBJ2-5,.,many,TGCGCCAGCAGTCAATCGCCGGGCCAAGAGACCCAGTACTTC,CASSQSPGQETQYF
TRBV9,TRBJ1-6,.,few,TGTGCCAGCAGCCAGGGGCCGTATAATTCACCCCTCCACTTT,CASSQGPYNSPLHF
TRBV11-2,TRBJ2-3,.,.,TGTGCCAGCAGCCCTAGCTCGGGCACAGATACGCAGTATTTT,CASSPSSGTDTQYF
TRBV19,TRBJ2-2,TRBD1,few,TGTGCCAGTAGCCGTAACGAGGGGGCGGTCACCGGGGAGCTGTTTTTT,CASSRNEGAVTGELFF
TRBV19,TRBJ1-5,TRBD1,.,TGTGCCAGTAGTCCACGGGACAGGGGGCTCGATCAGCCCCAGCATTTT,CASSPRDRGLDQPQHF
TRBV6-5,TRBJ2-2,.,.,TGTGCCAGCAGTTACGCGAGAGATACCGGGGAGCTGTTTTTT,CASSYARDTGELFF
TRBV5-1,TRBJ2-1,TRBD2,.,TGCGCCAGCAGCTACGTAGCGGGGGGAACCTCCTACAATGAGCAGTTCTTC,CASSYVAGGTSYNEQFF
TRBV5-1,TRBJ2-6,.,.,TGCGCCAGCAGCTTGCCGTCCAGCTCTGGGGCCAACGTCCTGACTTTC,CASSLPSSSGANVLTF
TRBV5-1,TRBJ2-3,TRBD1,few,TGCGCCAGTAGAGAATTTCAGGGGGTCACAGATACGCAGTATTTT,CASREFQGVTDTQYF
TRBV29-1,TRBJ2-5,.,.,TGCAGCGTACAGCTAGGAGGGGGCGCCGGGACCCAGTACTTC,CSVQLGGGAGTQYF
TRBV6-5,TRBJ2-6,.,.,TGTGCCAGCAGCCCCGTTAGTTCTGGGGCCAACGTCCTGACTTTC,CASSPVSSGANVLTF
TRBV5-4,TRBJ2-6,.,few,TGTGCCAGCAGCTTGGGGGGGGCTGGGGCCAACGTCCTGACTTTC,CASSLGGAGANVLTF
TRBV7-2,TRBJ2-5,TRBD2,.,TGTGCCAGCAGCGGCCGACTAGCGGGAGGGCGAGGGGAGACCCAGTACTTC,CASSGRLAGGRGETQYF
TRBV7-9,TRBJ2-7,.,few,TGTGCCAGCAGCTGGGCATACGAGCAGTACTTC,CASSWAYEQYF
TRBV29-1,TRBJ1-5,TRBD1,few,TGCAGCGTTGTCCCGCAGGGGGCACGGCAGCCCCAGCATTTT,CSVVPQGARQPQHF